The 32 T cell receptor beta chains below all came from one sample that was sequenced in a study of CD8+CD57+ T cells in acquired aplastic anemia. The template for TCR beta VDJ and CDR3 sequence profiling was genomic DNA. TCRdb independently ran MiXCR on the reads; one entry per CDR3 protein. The sample has approximately 380,000 distinct CDR3 sequences; 65% to 80% are singletons. The specimen sequenced was sorted CD4+, CD8+, or CD8+CD57+ T cells (not recorded which) from PBMCs. All receptors come from a human donor in good health, serving as a control.

The chain uses TRBV5-1 and TRBJ1-6; 9 bases are shared with TRBD1. The CDR3 loop spans 12 amino acids. Germline values: CDR1 SGHRS, CDR2 YFSETQ. Germline trimming cut 8 bases from V and 18 bases from J; bases unmatched to any gene: 12. CDR3 loop: CASLRTGGGDHF. CDR3 DNA sequence: TGCGCCAGTCTTCGAACAGGGGGCGGGGACCACTTT.

Worth noting for this clonotype: In this CDR3 the conserved last residue, phenylalanine or tryptophan, is missing, so a read error is likely. The DNA is left out, because the CDR3 cannot be placed on it with certainty; the CDR3 is given as TCRdb lists it. The chain employs TRBV2 and TRBJ2-1. CDR1 is SNHLY and CDR2 is FYNNEI in the germline V gene. The length of the CDR3 is 15 amino acids, counting both ends. The CDR3 protein is CASSPWWSTYNEQFG.

This sequence joins TRBV7-2 and TRBJ1-3; D ambiguous. The V gene's germline CDR1 is SGHTA and CDR2 FQGNSA. V gave up 4 bases and J gave up 12 bases, with 22 bases separating them. The length of the CDR3 is 15 residues. The CDR3 reads CASSYQGAKTFSIYF. CDR3 coding DNA: TGTGCCAGCAGCTACCAAGGTGCGAAGACTTTTAGCATATATTTT.

Concerning this clonotype: The CDR3 does not close with the conserved phenylalanine or tryptophan, likely indicating a read error. It is unclear where the CDR3 begins or ends on the DNA, so no DNA is shown, and the CDR3 is as TCRdb lists it. V gene TRBV7-3 combines with J gene TRBJ2-7. The CDR3 numbers 13 amino acids, ends counted. From germline, CDR1 is SGHTA and CDR2 FQGTGA. The CDR3 here is CASSVKGWGALYL.

The genes are TRBV7-2 and TRBJ2-7; the match to TRBD2 covers 13 bases. V gave up 1 base and J gave up 13 bases; unmatched junction bases: 10. CDR1 SGHTA and CDR2 FQGNSA come from the germline V gene. The CDR3 length is 15 residues. CDR3 nucleotides: TGTGCCAGCAGCTTAGTGCGGACTAGCGGGGGCACGAACTACTTC. Residues: CASSLVRTSGGTNYF.

This clonotype turned up a few times. V usage is TRBV3-1 and J usage is TRBJ1-2; 9 bases match TRBD1. V lost 4 bases, J lost 8 bases, and 14 bases stayed unmatched. CDR1 is LGHDT and CDR2 is YNNKEL in the germline V gene (reference sequence). There are 16 residues in the CDR3. DNA for the CDR3: TGTGCCAGCAGCCCCACTCGGACCGGGACAGGGAACGGCTACACCTTC. This codes for CASSPTRTGTGNGYTF.

This chain joins TRBV20-1 and TRBJ2-7, with TRBD1 matching over 8 bases. The CDR3 is 14 residues long. Germline V CDR1 and CDR2: DFQATT, SNEGSKA (reference sequence). V lost 6 bases and J lost 4; bases outside the gene matches: 11. The chain's CDR3 is CSASRGRLGYEQYF. The DNA for the CDR3 is TGCAGTGCAAGCAGGGGGCGCTTGGGGTACGAGCAGTACTTC.

On this clonotype: This may be a read error, as it is one base from a much larger clone. V gene TRBV29-1 combines with J gene TRBJ1-1, with 8 positions matching TRBD1. Germline V gene sequence: CDR1 SQVTM, CDR2 ANQGSEA. This CDR3 comprises 10 residues. This CDR3 is CGVGDREAFF. CDR3 DNA sequence: TGCGGCGTCGGGGACAGGGAAGCTTTCTTT. The full variable domain, with the rest looked up from reference TRBV29-1 and TRBJ1-1, is SAVISQKPSRDICQRGTSLTIQCQVDSQVTMMFWYRQQPGQSLTLIATANQGSEATYESGFVIDKFPISRPNLTFSTLTVSNMSPEDSSIYLCGVGDREAFFGQGTRLTVV.

This clonotype has a count of ten or more. The chain couples TRBV20-1 to TRBJ1-2; no clear D gene. The CDR3 is 13 residues long. Germline-derived CDR1 and CDR2 are DFQATT and SNEGSKA (reference sequence). V was shortened by 0 bases and J by 8 bases, with 13 bases between the two germline ends. CDR3 protein: CSARDPKSGGYTF. The CDR3 DNA is TGCAGTGCTAGAGACCCGAAGTCGGGGGGCTACACCTTC.

This clonotype has just a few counts. The chain recombines TRBV15 with TRBJ2-1; no firm D call. This CDR3 contains 13 residues. The V end lost 1 base, the J end lost 8 bases, and 9 bases lay between the germline ends. Germline V gene sequence: CDR1 LNHNV, CDR2 YYDKDF (reference sequence). The CDR3 reads CATSRGVAYEQFF. For the CDR3, the DNA is TGTGCCACCAGCAGAGGAGTGGCGTATGAGCAGTTCTTC.

The gene calls are TRBV5-4 and TRBJ1-2; a possible D gene is TRBD1 (6 bases). Germline V gene data show CDR1 as SGHNT and CDR2 as YYREEE (reference sequence). The V gene lost 3 bases and the J gene lost 2 bases, with 14 bases spanning the gap. This CDR3 is built from 15 residues. Here the CDR3 reads CASSSIPTGNYGYTF. As DNA, the CDR3 is TGTGCCAGCAGCTCTATACCTACAGGGAACTATGGCTACACCTTC. The full variable domain, in which reference TRBV5-4 and TRBJ1-2 provide the parts outside the CDR3, is ETGVTQSPTHLIKTRGQQVTLRCSSQSGHNTVSWYQQALGQGPQFIFQYYREEENGRGNFPPRFSGLQFPNYSSELNVNALELDDSALYLCASSSIPTGNYGYTFGSGTRLTVV.

The genes are TRBV7-8 and TRBJ1-5; a possible D gene is TRBD1 (5 bases). Per germline, CDR1 SGHVS and CDR2 FQNEAQ. The CDR3 loop spans 15 amino acids. Trimming stripped 6 bases from V and 11 bases from J, with 23 bases between. In DNA, the CDR3 is TGTGCCAGCAGTGAATCGTTGGGGCAAGGGCAGGCCCAGCATTTT. It is translated as CASSESLGQGQAQHF.

This clonotype was observed many times. The gene calls are TRBV20-1 and TRBJ2-3; TRBD2 matches 7 bases. V shed 0 bases and J 3 bases; nucleotides not matched to a gene: 6. Looked up from germline, CDR1 is DFQATT and CDR2 is SNEGSKA (reference sequence). The CDR3 length is 15 residues. CDR3: CSARESGGGTDTQYF. DNA for the CDR3: TGCAGTGCTAGAGAGAGTGGCGGGGGTACAGATACGCAGTATTTT.

This clonotype was seen at least ten times. V is TRBV19 and J is TRBJ2-5; 10 nucleotides agree with TRBD2. With 6 bases clipped from V and 3 bases from J, the junction kept 4 bases outside the gene matches. Per the germline V gene, CDR1 is LNHDA and CDR2 is SQIVND (reference sequence). The CDR3 has 14 residues. The CDR3: CASRGTSGEETQYF. Written as DNA, the CDR3 is TGTGCCAGTAGGGGTACTAGCGGGGAAGAGACCCAGTACTTC.

This sequence joins TRBV2 and TRBJ2-3, with D perhaps TRBD1 or TRBD2 (5 bases each). CDR1 and CDR2 (germline): SNHLY, FYNNEI. The CDR3 has 16 amino acids. V was shortened by 1 base and J by 0 bases, with 11 bases between the two germline ends. Here the CDR3 reads CASSEEVGTSTDTQYF. The CDR3 DNA sequence: TGTGCCAGCAGTGAAGAAGTGGGGACCAGCACAGATACGCAGTATTTT. Full variable domain (remainder filled in from reference TRBV2 and TRBJ2-3): EPEVTQTPSHQVTQMGQEVILRCVPISNHLYFYWYRQILGQKVEFLVSFYNNEISEKSEIFDDQFSVERPDGSNFTLKIRSTKLEDSAMYFCASSEEVGTSTDTQYFGPGTRLTVL.

V and J are TRBV9 and TRBJ2-7, with 10 bases aligning to TRBD2. This CDR3 contains 15 residues. V lost 0 bases to trimming and J lost 11 bases; unmatched junction nucleotides: 11. From germline, CDR1 is SGDLS and CDR2 YYNGEE. Here the CDR3 DNA reads TGTGCCAGCAGCGTAGGCGCCAGCGGGGGGGCCGTAGAGTACTTC. Encoded protein: CASSVGASGGAVEYF. The complete variable domain, with remaining parts taken from reference TRBV9 and TRBJ2-7, reads DSGVTQTPKHLITATGQRVTLRCSPRSGDLSVYWYQQSLDQGLQFLIQYYNGEERAKGNILERFSAQQFPDLHSELNLSSLELGDSALYFCASSVGASGGAVEYFGPGTRLTVT.

This clonotype appeared a few times. The gene calls are TRBV2 and TRBJ2-7; TRBD2 might be the D (5 bases). The CDR3 spans 13 residues. Germline V gene sequence: CDR1 SNHLY, CDR2 FYNNEI. V shed 1 base and J shed 10 bases, with 14 bases lying between them. The CDR3 DNA is TGTGCCAGCAGTGAAGGGGTGGGAGACTCTCAGTACTTC. It is translated as CASSEGVGDSQYF.

The chain has TRBV20-1 and TRBJ1-2; possible D gene TRBD1, 5 bases. Germline V gene lookup returns CDR1 DFQATT and CDR2 SNEGSKA (reference sequence). This CDR3 is 16 amino acids long. The CDR3 bases are TGCAGCGCCTCCCCCCTCCAACAACGGGGCGACTATGGCTACACCTTC. Translating it yields CSASPLQQRGDYGYTF.

As for this clonotype: The conserved closing phenylalanine or tryptophan is absent in this CDR3, likely reflecting a read error. No DNA is shown, since the ends of the CDR3 on it are uncertain; the CDR3 is the one TCRdb lists. This chain uses TRBV7-2 with TRBJ2-5; the D segment call TRBD1 is taken from the table without a DNA check. The CDR3 is 13 residues long, counting both termini. Per germline, CDR1 SGHTA and CDR2 FQGNSA. The CDR3 loop is CASSLAPVQGYGY.

A note on this clonotype: A junction end diverges from the germline sequence, so it may reflect a read error. The chain carries TRBV29-1 and TRBJ1-6, with a weak D call TRBD1 (6 bases). The germline CDR1 and CDR2 sequences are SQVTM and ANQGSEA. The CDR3 has 14 amino acids. The CDR3 region has the DNA TGCAGCGTTGTATGGGGGCGGGCTTGTTATGACCAGTACTTT. Its translation: CSVVWGRACYDQYF.

A remark on this clonotype: One junction end disagrees with the germline gene, perhaps due to a read error. The V and J genes are TRBV12-3 or TRBV12-4 and TRBJ2-2; D not resolved. This CDR3 spans 14 amino acids. CDR3 loop: CASSFRPNTGELFF. DNA of the CDR3: TGTGCCAGTAGTTTCAGACCGAACACCGGGGAGCTGTTTTTT.

This sequence joins TRBV3-1 and TRBJ1-2, with TRBD1 as a possible D gene (5 bases). Germline values: CDR1 LGHDT, CDR2 YNNKEL (reference sequence). The CDR3 loop spans 14 amino acids. V gave up 8 bases and J gave up 7 bases, with 20 bases separating them. The CDR3 loop reads CASCYRARDVGYTF. In nucleotides, the CDR3 is TGTGCCAGCTGCTACCGGGCTAGGGACGTTGGCTACACCTTC.

A remark on this clonotype: Because the CDR3's place on the DNA is in doubt, the DNA is left out and the CDR3 is given as listed by TCRdb. The J gene is TRBJ2-2, the V gene TRBV10-3; the table's D call of TRBD2 was not tested on the DNA. The CDR3 spans 20 amino acids, including both terminal residues. The V gene's germline CDR1 is ENHRY and CDR2 SYGVKD. The CDR3 loop reads CAISESGDSPLHFGNGELFF.

Ten or more counts support this clonotype. The chain is built from TRBV5-6 and TRBJ1-1; TRBD1 aligns across 9 bases. J gave up 6 bases and V 5 bases, and 8 bases lay outside the gene matches. The length of the CDR3 is 14 residues. The germline CDR1 and CDR2 sequences are SGHDT and YYEEEE. CDR3 amino acids: CASSLGQGSAEAFF. In DNA form, the CDR3 reads TGTGCCAGCAGTCTCGGACAGGGGAGCGCTGAAGCTTTCTTT.

The chain has TRBV7-2 and TRBJ2-7; D perhaps matches TRBD2 (6 bases). Germline values: CDR1 SGHTA, CDR2 FQGNSA. V shed 1 base and J shed 5 bases, with 12 bases lying between them. The CDR3 is 14 amino acids. The chain's CDR3 is CASSLGGKANEQYF. The CDR3, as DNA: TGTGCCAGCAGCTTAGGCGGGAAGGCCAACGAGCAGTACTTC. Combining the CDR3 with reference TRBV7-2 and TRBJ2-7 gives the whole variable domain GAGVSQSPSNKVTEKGKDVELRCDPISGHTALYWYRQSLGQGLEFLIYFQGNSAPDKSGLPSDRFSAERTGGSVSTLTIQRTQQEDSAVYLCASSLGGKANEQYFGPGTRLTVT.

This chain uses TRBV19 with TRBJ1-2, with 9 bases matching TRBD1. CDR3 size: 13 residues. Per the germline V gene, CDR1 is LNHDA and CDR2 is SQIVND (reference sequence). The trim removed 5 bases at V and 8 bases at J, leaving 6 bases unmatched. The CDR3 DNA is TGTGCCAGTAGTCCCGGGACAGGGCAGGGCTACACCTTC. This gives the protein CASSPGTGQGYTF.

This chain uses TRBV2 with TRBJ1-1; D is uncertain. Germline-derived CDR1 and CDR2 are SNHLY and FYNNEI. This CDR3 contains 13 residues. V shed 8 bases and J shed 5 bases, with 15 bases lying between them. The CDR3 reads CASGLERETEAFF. Here the CDR3 DNA reads TGTGCCAGCGGCCTAGAGAGGGAGACTGAAGCTTTCTTT.

The gene calls are TRBV20-1 and TRBJ1-6, with D possibly TRBD1 on 5 matching bases. V lost 5 bases, J lost 5 bases, and 10 bases lay in between. Per the germline V gene, CDR1 is DFQATT and CDR2 is SNEGSKA (reference sequence). CDR3 size: 13 residues. As DNA, the CDR3 is TGCAGTGCTCCCCAACAGGATAATTCACCCCTCCACTTT. Its protein product is CSAPQQDNSPLHF.

A remark on this clonotype: At one end, the junction sequence differs from germline, possibly due to a read error. Here the CDR3 reads CASSLGPGTGINAQFF. Here the CDR3 DNA reads TGTGCCAGCAGCCTAGGGCCCGGGACAGGGATTAATGCGCAGTTCTTC. This rearrangement joins TRBV7-6 to TRBJ2-1; 9 positions match TRBD1. Germline values: CDR1 SGHVS, CDR2 FNYEAQ. This CDR3 contains 16 residues.

This chain uses TRBV7-8 with TRBJ2-7; TRBD1 aligns across 7 bases. V gave up 3 bases and J gave up 3 bases; unmatched junction bases: 8. Germline loops: CDR1 SGHVS, CDR2 FQNEAQ. The CDR3 is 15 amino acids. The CDR3 protein is CASSLKDRELYEQYF. The CDR3, as DNA: TGTGCCAGCAGCTTGAAAGACAGGGAACTCTACGAGCAGTACTTC.

The J gene is TRBJ2-7, the V gene TRBV7-2; 8 positions match TRBD1. Per germline, CDR1 SGHTA and CDR2 FQGNSA. The CDR3 is made up of 16 amino acids. The trim removed 1 base at V and 10 bases at J, leaving 15 bases unmatched. DNA for the CDR3: TGTGCCAGCAGCTTAGTAGGACAGGGCCACTATGGCTACCAGTACTTC. Translated, it gives CASSLVGQGHYGYQYF.

The table lists this clonotype with many counts. The rearrangement links TRBV18 to TRBJ1-5; D ambiguous. This CDR3 contains 12 residues. Germline V CDR1 and CDR2: KGHSH, LQKENI. Trimming took off 5 bases at V and 3 bases at J, with 5 bases between the two ends. CDR3 amino acids: CASSDLNQPQHF. The CDR3 nucleotides are TGTGCCAGCTCAGATCTCAATCAGCCCCAGCATTTT.